One sample yielded the 10 T cell receptor beta chains listed below, sequenced in a study of blood T cells in healthy people across ages. Through a sample-barcoded 5' primer and a J-beta primer mix, a second PCR was run for roughly 6 to 11 cycles. Each CDR3 protein is one row after TCRdb ran MiXCR on the 5' RACE reads. The sample includes 600,000 or so distinct CDR3 sequences, 20% to 25% of them seen just once. Sample: blood. These receptors were taken from a man aged 65 to 79 in good health.

This clonotype came up many times. The genes are TRBV28 and TRBJ2-1, with 11 nucleotides matching TRBD1. V was clipped by 6 bases and J by 1 base; unmatched bases: 5. The germline V gene encodes CDR1 MDHEN and CDR2 SYDVKM. This CDR3 has 16 residues. The CDR3 nucleotides read TGTGCCAGCAGCCGGGGACAGGGGGGTTCCTACAATGAGCAGTTCTTC. It yields the protein CASSRGQGGSYNEQFF.

The rearrangement joins TRBV5-5 to TRBJ1-3, with unresolved D. This CDR3 spans 16 amino acids. Germline CDR1 SGHKS, CDR2 YYEKEE (reference sequence). V gave up 1 base and J gave up 0 bases, with 11 bases separating them. The CDR3 spells CASSLTGLHSGNTIYF. CDR3 coding DNA: TGTGCCAGCAGCTTGACGGGGTTACACTCTGGAAACACCATATATTTT.

This clonotype was detected a few times. This chain's CDR3 is CAISGRTESSYEQYF. The CDR3 DNA follows: TGTGCCATCAGCGGACGGACGGAGAGCTCCTACGAGCAGTACTTC. The gene calls are TRBV10-3 and TRBJ2-7; D is undetermined. The CDR3 loop spans 15 amino acids. Looked up from germline, CDR1 is ENHRY and CDR2 is SYGVKD. Deletions cut 6 bases from V and 0 bases from J, with 15 bases between.

J is TRBJ1-2 and V is TRBV15; no clear D. Germline V lookup: CDR1 LNHNV, CDR2 YYDKDF (reference sequence). The CDR3 runs to 14 residues. Trimming removed 5 bases from V and 7 bases from J, with 17 bases in between. Here the CDR3 reads CATSRSRTGSGYTF. Here the CDR3 DNA reads TGTGCCACCAGCCGTTCGAGGACGGGCAGTGGCTACACCTTC.

This clonotype has ten or more counts. The rearrangement joins TRBV3-1 to TRBJ2-5; weak D call: TRBD1 (6 bases). The CDR3 is 16 amino acids. Trimming took off 0 bases at V and 5 bases at J, with 16 bases between the two ends. From germline, CDR1 is LGHDT and CDR2 YNNKEL (reference sequence). The CDR3 DNA reads as TGTGCCAGCAGCCAAGATCTGACAGGTGGTTCGGAGACCCAGTACTTC. Amino acids: CASSQDLTGGSETQYF.

This clonotype was counted a few times. The chain combines TRBV10-3 with TRBJ2-7; TRBD2 aligns across 7 bases. The trim removed 2 bases at V and 2 bases at J, leaving 3 bases unmatched. CDR1 is ENHRY and CDR2 is SYGVKD in the germline V gene. The CDR3 runs to 14 residues. The CDR3 sequence: CAISEESGAYEQYF. The CDR3, as DNA: TGTGCCATCAGTGAGGAAAGCGGGGCCTACGAGCAGTACTTC.

V and J are TRBV6-2 or TRBV6-3 and TRBJ2-4, with a possible D match to TRBD1 (5 bases). V lost 7 bases, J lost 9 bases, and 13 bases lay in between. CDR1 and CDR2 from the germline V gene are MNHEY and SVGEGT. The CDR3 extends over 12 amino acids. The CDR3: CASTDGHVIQYF. CDR3 nucleotides: TGTGCCAGCACCGACGGACATGTCATTCAGTACTTC.

The genes are TRBV3-1 and TRBJ2-5; maybe TRBD2 (6 bases). CDR1 and CDR2 from the germline V gene are LGHDT and YNNKEL (reference sequence). Trimming removed 3 bases at V and 7 bases at J, with 18 bases between. CDR3 size: 15 residues. The CDR3 coding sequence is TGTGCCAGCAGCCAGGACCCGGGAGCCTCGGGGACCCAGTACTTC. The encoded protein is CASSQDPGASGTQYF.

The rearrangement links TRBV29-1 to TRBJ1-2, with 7 bases matching TRBD1. Germline CDR1 reads SQVTM; CDR2 reads ANQGSEA. With 3 bases clipped from V and 7 bases from J, the junction kept 8 bases outside the gene matches. The CDR3 has 13 amino acids. CDR3 protein: CSVDTGAASGYTF. The DNA of the CDR3 is TGCAGCGTTGATACAGGGGCGGCGAGTGGCTACACCTTC.

This sequence joins TRBV5-1 and TRBJ1-4; 9 positions agree with TRBD1. The CDR3 is 15 amino acids. The trim removed 5 bases at V and 8 bases at J, leaving 10 bases unmatched. CDR1 is SGHRS and CDR2 is YFSETQ in the germline V gene. Here the CDR3 DNA reads TGCGCCAGCAGAGGGGTTATGACAGGGGGAGAAAAACTGTTTTTT. Its protein is CASRGVMTGGEKLFF.